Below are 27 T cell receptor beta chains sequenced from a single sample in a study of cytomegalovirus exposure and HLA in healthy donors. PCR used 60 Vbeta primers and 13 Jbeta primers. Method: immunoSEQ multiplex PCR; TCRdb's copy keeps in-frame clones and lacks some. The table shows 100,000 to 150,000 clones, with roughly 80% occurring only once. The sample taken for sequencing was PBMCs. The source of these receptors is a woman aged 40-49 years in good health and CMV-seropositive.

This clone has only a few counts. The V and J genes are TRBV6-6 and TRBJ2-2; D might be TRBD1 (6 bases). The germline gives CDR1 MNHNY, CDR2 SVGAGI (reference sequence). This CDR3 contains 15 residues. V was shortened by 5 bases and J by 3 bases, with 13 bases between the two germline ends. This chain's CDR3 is CASSPQGRDTGELFF. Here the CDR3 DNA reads TGTGCCAGCAGTCCACAGGGAAGGGACACCGGGGAGCTGTTTTTT.

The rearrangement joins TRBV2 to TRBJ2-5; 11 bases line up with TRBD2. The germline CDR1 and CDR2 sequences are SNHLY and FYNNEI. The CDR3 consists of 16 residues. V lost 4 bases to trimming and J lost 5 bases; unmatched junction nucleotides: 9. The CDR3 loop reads CASSAHALAGGETQYF. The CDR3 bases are TGTGCCAGCAGTGCCCACGCCCTAGCGGGGGGTGAGACCCAGTACTTC.

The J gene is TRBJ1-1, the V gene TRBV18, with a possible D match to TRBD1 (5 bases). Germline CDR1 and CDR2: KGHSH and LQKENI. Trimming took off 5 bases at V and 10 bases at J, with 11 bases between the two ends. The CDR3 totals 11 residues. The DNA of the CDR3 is TGTGCCAGCTCATCGGGGGAGGTAGCTTTCTTT. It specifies CASSSGEVAFF.

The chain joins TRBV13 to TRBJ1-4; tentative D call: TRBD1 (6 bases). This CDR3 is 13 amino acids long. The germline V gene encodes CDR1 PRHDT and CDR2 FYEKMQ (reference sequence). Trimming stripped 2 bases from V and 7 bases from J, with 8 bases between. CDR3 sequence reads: CASSLKGVEKLFF. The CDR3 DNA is TGTGCCAGCAGCTTAAAGGGGGTTGAAAAACTGTTTTTT.

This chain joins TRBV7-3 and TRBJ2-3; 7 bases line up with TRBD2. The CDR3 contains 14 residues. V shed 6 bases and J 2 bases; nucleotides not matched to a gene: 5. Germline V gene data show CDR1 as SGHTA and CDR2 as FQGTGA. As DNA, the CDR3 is TGTGCCAGCAGAAGAAGCGGGGACACAGATACGCAGTATTTT. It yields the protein CASRRSGDTDTQYF.

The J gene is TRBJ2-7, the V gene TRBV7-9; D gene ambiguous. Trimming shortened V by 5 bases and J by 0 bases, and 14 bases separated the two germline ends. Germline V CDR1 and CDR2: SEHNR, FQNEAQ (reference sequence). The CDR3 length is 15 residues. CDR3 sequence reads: CASSGGFMPSYEQYF. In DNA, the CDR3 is TGTGCCAGCAGCGGCGGATTCATGCCCTCCTACGAGCAGTACTTC.

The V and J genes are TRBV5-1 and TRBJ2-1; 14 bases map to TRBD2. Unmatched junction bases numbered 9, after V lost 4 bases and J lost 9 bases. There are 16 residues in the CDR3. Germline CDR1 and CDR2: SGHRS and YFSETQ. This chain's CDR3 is CASSPGGTSGRSEQFF. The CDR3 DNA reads TGCGCCAGCAGCCCGGGGGGGACTAGCGGGAGAAGTGAGCAGTTCTTC.

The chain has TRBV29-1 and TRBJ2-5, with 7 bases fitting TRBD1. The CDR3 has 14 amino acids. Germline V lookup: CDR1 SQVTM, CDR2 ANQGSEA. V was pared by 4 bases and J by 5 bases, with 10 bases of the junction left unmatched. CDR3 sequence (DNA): TGCAGCGTTGCTTCACAGACAGGGCTTGAGACCCAGTACTTC. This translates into CSVASQTGLETQYF.

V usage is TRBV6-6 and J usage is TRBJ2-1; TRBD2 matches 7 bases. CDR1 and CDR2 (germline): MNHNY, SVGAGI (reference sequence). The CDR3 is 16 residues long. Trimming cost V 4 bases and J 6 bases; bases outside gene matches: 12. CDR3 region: CASSSTPPTGGNEQFF. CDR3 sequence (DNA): TGTGCCAGCAGTTCTACCCCCCCTACGGGAGGCAATGAGCAGTTCTTC.

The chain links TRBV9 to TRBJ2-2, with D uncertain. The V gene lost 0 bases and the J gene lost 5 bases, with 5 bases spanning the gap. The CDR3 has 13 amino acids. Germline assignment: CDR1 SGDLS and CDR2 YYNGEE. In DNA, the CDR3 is TGTGCCAGCAGCGTAGGGAGAACCGGGGAGCTGTTTTTT. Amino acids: CASSVGRTGELFF.

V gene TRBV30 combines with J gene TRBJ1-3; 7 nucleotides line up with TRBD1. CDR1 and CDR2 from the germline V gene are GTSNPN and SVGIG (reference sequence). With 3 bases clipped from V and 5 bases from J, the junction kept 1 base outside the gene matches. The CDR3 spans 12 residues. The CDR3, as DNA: TGTGCCTGGAGGGGACAGAGAAACACCATATATTTT. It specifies CAWRGQRNTIYF.

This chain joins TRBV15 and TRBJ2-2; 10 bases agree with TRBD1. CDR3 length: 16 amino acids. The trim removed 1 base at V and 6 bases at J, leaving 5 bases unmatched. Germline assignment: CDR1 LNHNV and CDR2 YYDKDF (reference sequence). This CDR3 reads CATSRGDRGQSGELFF. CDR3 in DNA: TGTGCCACCAGCAGAGGTGACAGGGGGCAGTCCGGGGAGCTGTTTTTT.

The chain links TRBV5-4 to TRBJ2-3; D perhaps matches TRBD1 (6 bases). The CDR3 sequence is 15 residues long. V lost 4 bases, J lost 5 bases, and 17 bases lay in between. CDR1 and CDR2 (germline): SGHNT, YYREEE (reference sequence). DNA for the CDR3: TGTGCCAGCAGCACGGGGCAGGGGCGGGTAGATACGCAGTATTTT. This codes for CASSTGQGRVDTQYF.

The CDR3 spells CASSQSGGLYGYTF. CDR3 coding DNA: TGCGCCAGCAGTCAATCAGGAGGGCTCTATGGCTACACCTTC. The V call is TRBV23-1, the J call TRBJ1-2; unclear D gene. TRBV23-1 is an ORF, and what it does is uncertain. This CDR3 comprises 14 residues. V shed 0 bases and J shed 4 bases, with 9 bases lying between them.

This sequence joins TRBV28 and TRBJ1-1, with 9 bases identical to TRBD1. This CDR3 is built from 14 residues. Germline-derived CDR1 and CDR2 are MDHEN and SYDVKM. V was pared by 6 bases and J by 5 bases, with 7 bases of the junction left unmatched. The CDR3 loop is CASSFDRGGTEAFF. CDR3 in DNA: TGTGCCAGCAGCTTTGACAGGGGGGGGACTGAAGCTTTCTTT.

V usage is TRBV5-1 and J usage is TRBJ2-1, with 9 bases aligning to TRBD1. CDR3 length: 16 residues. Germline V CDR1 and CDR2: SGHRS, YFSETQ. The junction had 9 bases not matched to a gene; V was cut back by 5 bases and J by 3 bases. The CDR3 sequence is CASRDKGQGGYNEQFF. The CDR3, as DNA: TGCGCCAGCAGAGACAAGGGACAGGGTGGCTACAATGAGCAGTTCTTC.

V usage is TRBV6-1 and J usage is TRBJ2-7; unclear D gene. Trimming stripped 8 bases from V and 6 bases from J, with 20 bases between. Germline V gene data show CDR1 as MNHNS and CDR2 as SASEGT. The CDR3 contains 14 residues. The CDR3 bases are TGTGCCAGCGGTCCCTTTGGCCGTTTCTCCGAGCAGTACTTC. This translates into CASGPFGRFSEQYF.

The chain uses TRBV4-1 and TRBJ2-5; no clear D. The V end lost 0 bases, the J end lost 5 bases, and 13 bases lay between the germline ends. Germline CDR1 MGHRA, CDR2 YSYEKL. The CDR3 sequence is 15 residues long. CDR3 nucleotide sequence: TGCGCCAGCAGCCAAGATTACTCGGGTACGGAGACCCAGTACTTC. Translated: CASSQDYSGTETQYF.

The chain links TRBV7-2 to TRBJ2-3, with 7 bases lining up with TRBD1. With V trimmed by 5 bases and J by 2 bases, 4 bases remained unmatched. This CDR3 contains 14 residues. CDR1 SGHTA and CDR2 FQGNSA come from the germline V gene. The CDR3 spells CASSLTGYTDTQYF. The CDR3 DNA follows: TGTGCCAGCAGCCTGACAGGGTACACAGATACGCAGTATTTT.

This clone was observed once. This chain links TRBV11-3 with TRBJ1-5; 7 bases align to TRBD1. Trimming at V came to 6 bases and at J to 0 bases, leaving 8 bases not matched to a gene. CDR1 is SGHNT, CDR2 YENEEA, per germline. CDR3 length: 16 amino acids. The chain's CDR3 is CASRSIGTDSNQPQHF. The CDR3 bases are TGTGCCAGCAGGTCCATCGGGACAGATAGCAATCAGCCCCAGCATTTT.

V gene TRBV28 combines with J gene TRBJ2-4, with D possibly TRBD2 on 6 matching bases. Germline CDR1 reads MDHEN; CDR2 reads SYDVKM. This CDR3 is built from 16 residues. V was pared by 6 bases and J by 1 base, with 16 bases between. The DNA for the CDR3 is TGTGCCAGCAGGGAGTCGACTAGACCGGCCAAAAACATTCAGTACTTC. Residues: CASRESTRPAKNIQYF.

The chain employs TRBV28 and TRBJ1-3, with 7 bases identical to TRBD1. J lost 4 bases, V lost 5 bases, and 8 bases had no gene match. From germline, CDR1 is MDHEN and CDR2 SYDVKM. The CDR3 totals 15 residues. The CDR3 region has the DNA TGTGCCAGCAGTCCGGGACAGCTAGGAGGAAACACCATATATTTT. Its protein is CASSPGQLGGNTIYF.

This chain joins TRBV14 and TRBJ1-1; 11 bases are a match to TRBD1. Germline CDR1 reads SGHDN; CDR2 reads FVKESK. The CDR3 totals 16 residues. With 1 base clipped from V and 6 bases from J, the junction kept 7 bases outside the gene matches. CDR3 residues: CASSQVVPGQGAEAFF. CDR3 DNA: TGTGCCAGCAGCCAAGTAGTCCCGGGACAGGGGGCTGAAGCTTTCTTT.

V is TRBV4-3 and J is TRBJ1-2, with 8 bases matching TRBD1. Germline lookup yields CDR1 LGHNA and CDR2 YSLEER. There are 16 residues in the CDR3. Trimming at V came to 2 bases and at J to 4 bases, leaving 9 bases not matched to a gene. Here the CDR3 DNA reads TGCGCCAGCAGCCAACAGACAGGGGACGGCCTCTATGGCTACACCTTC. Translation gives CASSQQTGDGLYGYTF.

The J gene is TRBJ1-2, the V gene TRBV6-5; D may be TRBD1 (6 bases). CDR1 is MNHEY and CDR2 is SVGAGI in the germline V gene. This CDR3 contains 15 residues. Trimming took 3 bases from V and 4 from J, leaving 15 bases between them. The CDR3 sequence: CASSYTPGAPYGYTF. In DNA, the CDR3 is TGTGCCAGCAGTTATACCCCAGGGGCTCCCTATGGCTACACCTTC.

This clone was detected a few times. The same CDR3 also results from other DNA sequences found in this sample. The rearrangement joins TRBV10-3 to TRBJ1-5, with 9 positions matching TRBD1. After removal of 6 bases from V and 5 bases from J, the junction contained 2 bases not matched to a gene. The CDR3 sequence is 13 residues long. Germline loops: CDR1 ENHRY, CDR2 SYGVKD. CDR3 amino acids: CAIRDRGDQPQHF. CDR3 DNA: TGTGCCATCAGGGACAGGGGCGATCAGCCCCAGCATTTT.

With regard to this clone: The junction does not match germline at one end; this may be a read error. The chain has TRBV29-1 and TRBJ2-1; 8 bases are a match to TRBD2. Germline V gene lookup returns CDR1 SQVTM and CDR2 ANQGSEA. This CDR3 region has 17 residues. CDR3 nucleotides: TGCAGCGTCGAAGGCCTAGCGGGCTCAAGGGTCTACAATGAGCAGTTCTTC. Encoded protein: CSVEGLAGSRVYNEQFF.